This T cell receptor beta chain was retrieved from a study of blood T cell repertoires in COVID-19. The overall study: COVID-19 samples, acute and convalescent, were from the United States, Italy and Spain. From T cells, B-cell-depleted T cells, or PBMCs came the material, which was cDNA or gDNA.

Trimming cost V 4 bases and J 4 bases; bases outside gene matches: 17. The CDR3 runs to 18 residues. Germline CDR1 reads SNHLY; CDR2 reads FYNNEI. Methods used by the authors: The authors estimated nucleated cell counts from reference gene primer amplification. TCRdb keeps only in-frame clones here, not all; method: immunoSEQ multiplex PCR. V, J and clone size are those of that table, while D and trimming were read from the DNA. The data hold 95,000 to 130,000 clones, with 90% observed a single time. This chain joins TRBV2 and TRBJ1-2; TRBD1 agrees at 8 bases. The sequencing sample was made of peripheral blood. The origin of this receptor is a human donor with active COVID-19. The donor label of this sample is uncertain. For the CDR3, the DNA is TGTGCCAGCAGTGTGAGGGCCCGACAGGGGACGTCGATCTATGGCTACACCTTC. This sequence encodes CASSVRARQGTSIYGYTF. The complete variable domain, with remaining parts taken from reference TRBV2 and TRBJ1-2, reads EPEVTQTPSHQVTQMGQEVILRCVPISNHLYFYWYRQILGQKVEFLVSFYNNEISEKSEIFDDQFSVERPDGSNFTLKIRSTKLEDSAMYFCASSVRARQGTSIYGYTFGSGTRLTVV.